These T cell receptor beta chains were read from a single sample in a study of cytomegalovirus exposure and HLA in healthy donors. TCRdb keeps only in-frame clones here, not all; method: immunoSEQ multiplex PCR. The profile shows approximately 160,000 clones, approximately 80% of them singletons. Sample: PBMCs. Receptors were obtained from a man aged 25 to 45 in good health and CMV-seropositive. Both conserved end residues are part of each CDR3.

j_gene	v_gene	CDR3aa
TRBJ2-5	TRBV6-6	CASVNSGGQETQYF
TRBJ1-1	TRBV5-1	CASSPGRTNTEAFF
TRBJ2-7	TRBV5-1	CASSSGAGGSYEQYF
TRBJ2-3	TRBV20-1	CSAYSSDTQYF
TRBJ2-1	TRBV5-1	CASSPTGSSYNEQFF
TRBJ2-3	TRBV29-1	CSVRLRVTTDTQYF
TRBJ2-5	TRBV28	CASSSDRGRQETQYF
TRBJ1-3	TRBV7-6	CASSRQDTLSGNTIYF
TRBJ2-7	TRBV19	CASSARDRPYEQYF
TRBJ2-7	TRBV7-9	CASSPGGGVYEQYF
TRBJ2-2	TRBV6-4	CASSASGGTGELFF
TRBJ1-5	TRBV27	CASSLVGTGKNQPQHF
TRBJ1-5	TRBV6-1	CASVGRVSNQPQHF
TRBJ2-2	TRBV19	CASSVAGETGELFF
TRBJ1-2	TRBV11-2	CASSLDYRMTNYGYTF
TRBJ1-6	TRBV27	CASKPTGSHSPLHF